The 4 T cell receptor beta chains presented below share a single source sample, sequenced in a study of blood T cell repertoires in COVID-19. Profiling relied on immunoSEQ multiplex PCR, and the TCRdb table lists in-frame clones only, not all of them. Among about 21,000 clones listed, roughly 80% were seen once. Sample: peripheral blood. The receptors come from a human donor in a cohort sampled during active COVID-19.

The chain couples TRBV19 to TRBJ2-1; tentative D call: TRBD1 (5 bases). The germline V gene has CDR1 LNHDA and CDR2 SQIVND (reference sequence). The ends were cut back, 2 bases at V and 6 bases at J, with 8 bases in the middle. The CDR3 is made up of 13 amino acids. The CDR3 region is CASSISRANEQFF. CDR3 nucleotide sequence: TGTGCCAGTAGTATAAGCAGGGCCAATGAGCAGTTCTTC. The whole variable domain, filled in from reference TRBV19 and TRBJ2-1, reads DGGITQSPKYLFRKEGQNVTLSCEQNLNHDAMYWYRQDPGQGLRLIYYSQIVNDFQKGDIAEGYSVSREKKESFPLTVTSAQKNPTAFYLCASSISRANEQFFGPGTRLTVL.

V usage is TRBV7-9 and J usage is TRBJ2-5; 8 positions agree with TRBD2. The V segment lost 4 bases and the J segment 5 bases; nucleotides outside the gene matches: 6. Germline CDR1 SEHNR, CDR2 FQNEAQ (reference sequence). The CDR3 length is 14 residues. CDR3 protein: CASSSGLVWETQYF. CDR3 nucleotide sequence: TGTGCCAGCAGCTCGGGACTAGTGTGGGAGACCCAGTACTTC.

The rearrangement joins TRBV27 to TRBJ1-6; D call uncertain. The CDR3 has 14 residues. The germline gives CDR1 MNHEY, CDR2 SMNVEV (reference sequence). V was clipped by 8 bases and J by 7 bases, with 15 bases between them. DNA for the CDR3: TGTGCCAGCCGTATGGGCCCCCGGAATTCACCCCTCCACTTT. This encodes CASRMGPRNSPLHF.

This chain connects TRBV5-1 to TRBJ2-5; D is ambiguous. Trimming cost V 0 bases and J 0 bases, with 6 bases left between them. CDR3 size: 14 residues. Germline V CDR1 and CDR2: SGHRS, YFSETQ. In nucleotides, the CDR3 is TGCGCCAGCAGCTTGGATGGCTACCAAGAGACCCAGTACTTC. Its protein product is CASSLDGYQETQYF.